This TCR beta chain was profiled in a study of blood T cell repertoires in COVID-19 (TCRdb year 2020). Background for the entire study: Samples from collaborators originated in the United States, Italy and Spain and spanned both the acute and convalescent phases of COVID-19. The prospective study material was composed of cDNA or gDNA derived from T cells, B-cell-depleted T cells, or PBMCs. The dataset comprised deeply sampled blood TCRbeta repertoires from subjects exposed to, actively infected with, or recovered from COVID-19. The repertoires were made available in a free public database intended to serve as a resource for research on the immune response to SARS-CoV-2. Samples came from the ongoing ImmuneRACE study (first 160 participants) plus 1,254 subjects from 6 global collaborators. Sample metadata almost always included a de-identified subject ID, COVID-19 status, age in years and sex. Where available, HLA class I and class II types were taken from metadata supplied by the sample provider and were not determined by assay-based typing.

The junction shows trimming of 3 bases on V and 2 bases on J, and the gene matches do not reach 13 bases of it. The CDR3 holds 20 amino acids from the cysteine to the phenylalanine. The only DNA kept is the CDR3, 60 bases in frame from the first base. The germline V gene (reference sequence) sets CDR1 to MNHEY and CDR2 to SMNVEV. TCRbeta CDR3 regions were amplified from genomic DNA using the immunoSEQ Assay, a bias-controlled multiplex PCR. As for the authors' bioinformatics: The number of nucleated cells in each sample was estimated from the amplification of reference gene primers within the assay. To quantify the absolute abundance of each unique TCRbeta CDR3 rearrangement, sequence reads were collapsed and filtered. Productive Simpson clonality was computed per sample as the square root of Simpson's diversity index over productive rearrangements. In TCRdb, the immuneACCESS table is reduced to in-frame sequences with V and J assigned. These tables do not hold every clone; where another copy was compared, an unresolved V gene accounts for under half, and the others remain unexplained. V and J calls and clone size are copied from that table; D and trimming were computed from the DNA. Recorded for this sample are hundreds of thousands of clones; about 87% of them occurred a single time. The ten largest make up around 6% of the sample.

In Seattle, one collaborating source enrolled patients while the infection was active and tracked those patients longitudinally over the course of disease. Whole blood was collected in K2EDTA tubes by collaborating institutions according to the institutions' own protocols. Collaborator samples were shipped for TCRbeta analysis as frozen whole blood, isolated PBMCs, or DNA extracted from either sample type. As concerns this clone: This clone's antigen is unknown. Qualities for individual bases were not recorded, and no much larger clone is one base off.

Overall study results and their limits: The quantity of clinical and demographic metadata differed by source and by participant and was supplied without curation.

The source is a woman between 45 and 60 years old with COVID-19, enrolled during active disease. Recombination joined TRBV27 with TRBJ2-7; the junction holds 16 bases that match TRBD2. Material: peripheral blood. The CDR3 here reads CASSFGTSGRVRPPPYEQYF. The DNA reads TGTGCCAGCAGTTTCGGGACTAGCGGGAGGGTCCGTCCCCCGCCCTACGAGCAGTACTTC.